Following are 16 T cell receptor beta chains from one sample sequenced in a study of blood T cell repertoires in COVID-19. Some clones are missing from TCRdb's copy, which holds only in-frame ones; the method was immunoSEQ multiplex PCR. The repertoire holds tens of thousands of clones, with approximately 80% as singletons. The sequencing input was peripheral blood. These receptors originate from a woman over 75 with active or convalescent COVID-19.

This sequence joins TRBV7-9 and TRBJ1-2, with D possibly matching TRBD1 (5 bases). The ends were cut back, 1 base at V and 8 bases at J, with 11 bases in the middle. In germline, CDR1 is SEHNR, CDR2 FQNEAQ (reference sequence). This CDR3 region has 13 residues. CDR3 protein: CASSLVAGSGYTF. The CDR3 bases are TGTGCCAGCAGCTTAGTTGCAGGGTCCGGCTACACCTTC.

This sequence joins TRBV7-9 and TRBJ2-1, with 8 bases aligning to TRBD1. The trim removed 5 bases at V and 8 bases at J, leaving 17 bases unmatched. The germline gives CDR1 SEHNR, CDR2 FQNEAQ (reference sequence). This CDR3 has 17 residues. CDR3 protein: CASSPGQGGTRGDEQFF. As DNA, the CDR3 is TGTGCCAGCAGCCCTGGACAGGGTGGGACGCGTGGCGATGAGCAGTTCTTC.

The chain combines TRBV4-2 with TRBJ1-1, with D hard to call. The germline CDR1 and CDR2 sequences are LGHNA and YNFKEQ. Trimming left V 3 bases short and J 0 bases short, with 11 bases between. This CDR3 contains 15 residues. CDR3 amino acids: CASSHLRLMNTEAFF. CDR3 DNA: TGTGCCAGCAGCCACCTCAGGCTGATGAACACTGAAGCTTTCTTT.

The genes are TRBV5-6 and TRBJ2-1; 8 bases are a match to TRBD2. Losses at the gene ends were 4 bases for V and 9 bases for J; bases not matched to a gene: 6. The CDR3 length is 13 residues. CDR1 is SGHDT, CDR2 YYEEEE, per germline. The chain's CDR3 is CASSPSGSAEQFF. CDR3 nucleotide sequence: TGTGCCAGCAGCCCCAGCGGGAGCGCTGAGCAGTTCTTC.

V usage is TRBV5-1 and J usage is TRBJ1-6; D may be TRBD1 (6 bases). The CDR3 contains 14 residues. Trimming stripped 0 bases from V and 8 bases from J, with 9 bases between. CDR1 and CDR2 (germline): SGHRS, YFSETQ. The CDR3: CASSLDRVDSPLHF. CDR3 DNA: TGCGCCAGCAGCTTGGACAGGGTTGATTCACCCCTCCACTTT.

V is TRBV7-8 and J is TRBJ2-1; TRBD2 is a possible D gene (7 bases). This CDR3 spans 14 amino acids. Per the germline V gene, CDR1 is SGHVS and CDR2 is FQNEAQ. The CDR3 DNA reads TGTGCAGGGGGGAGGGGAAGCTCCTACAATGAGCAGTTCTTC. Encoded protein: CAGGRGSSYNEQFF.

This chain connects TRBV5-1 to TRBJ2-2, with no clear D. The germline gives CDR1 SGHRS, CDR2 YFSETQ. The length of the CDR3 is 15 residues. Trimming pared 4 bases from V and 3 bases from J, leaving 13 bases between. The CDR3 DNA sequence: TGCGCCAGCAGCCCCTATTTAGCCGACACCGGGGAGCTGTTTTTT. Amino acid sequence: CASSPYLADTGELFF. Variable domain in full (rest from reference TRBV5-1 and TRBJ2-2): KAGVTQTPRYLIKTRGQQVTLSCSPISGHRSVSWYQQTPGQGLQFLFEYFSETQRNKGNFPGRFSGRQFSNSRSEMNVSTLELGDSALYLCASSPYLADTGELFFGEGSRLTVL.

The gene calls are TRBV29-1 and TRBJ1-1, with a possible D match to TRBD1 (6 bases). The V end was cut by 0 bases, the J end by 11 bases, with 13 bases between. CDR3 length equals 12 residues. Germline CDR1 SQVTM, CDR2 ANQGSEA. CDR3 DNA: TGCAGCGTTGAAGATCTAGGGGGTACGGCTTTCTTT. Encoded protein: CSVEDLGGTAFF.

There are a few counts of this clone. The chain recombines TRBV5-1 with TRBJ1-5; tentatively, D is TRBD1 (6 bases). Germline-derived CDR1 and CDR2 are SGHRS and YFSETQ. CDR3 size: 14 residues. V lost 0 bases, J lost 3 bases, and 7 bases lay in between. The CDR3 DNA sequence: TGCGCCAGCAGCTTGGGGGACATCAATCAGCCCCAGCATTTT. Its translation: CASSLGDINQPQHF.

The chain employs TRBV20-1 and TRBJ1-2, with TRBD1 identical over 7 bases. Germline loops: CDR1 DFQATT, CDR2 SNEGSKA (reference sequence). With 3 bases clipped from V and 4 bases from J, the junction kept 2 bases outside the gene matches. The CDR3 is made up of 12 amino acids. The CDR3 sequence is CSASAGGYGYTF. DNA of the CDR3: TGCAGTGCTAGTGCAGGGGGCTATGGCTACACCTTC.

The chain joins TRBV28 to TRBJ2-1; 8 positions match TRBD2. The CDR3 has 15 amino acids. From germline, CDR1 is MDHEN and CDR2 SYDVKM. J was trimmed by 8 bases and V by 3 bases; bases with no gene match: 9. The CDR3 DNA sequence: TGTGCCAGCAGTTTTGTAGCGGGATCGCGGTATGAGCAGTTCTTC. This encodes CASSFVAGSRYEQFF.

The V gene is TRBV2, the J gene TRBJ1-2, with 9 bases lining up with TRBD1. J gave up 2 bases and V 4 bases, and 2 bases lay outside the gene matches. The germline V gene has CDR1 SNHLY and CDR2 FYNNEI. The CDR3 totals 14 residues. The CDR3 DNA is TGTGCCAGCAGTGGACAGGGGGTGAACTATGGCTACACCTTC. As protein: CASSGQGVNYGYTF.

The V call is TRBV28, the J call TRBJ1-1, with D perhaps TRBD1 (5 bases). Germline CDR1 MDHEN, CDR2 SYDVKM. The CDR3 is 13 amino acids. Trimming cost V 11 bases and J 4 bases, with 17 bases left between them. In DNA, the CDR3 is TGTGCCGCCCCAGGGCCCCTTGGCACTGAAGCTTTCTTT. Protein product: CAAPGPLGTEAFF.

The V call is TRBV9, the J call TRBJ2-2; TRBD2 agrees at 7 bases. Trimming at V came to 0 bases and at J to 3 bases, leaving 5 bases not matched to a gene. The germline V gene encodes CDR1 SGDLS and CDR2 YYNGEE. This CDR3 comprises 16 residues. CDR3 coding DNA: TGTGCCAGCAGCGTAGGAAATAGCGGGTACACCGGGGAGCTGTTTTTT. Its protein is CASSVGNSGYTGELFF.

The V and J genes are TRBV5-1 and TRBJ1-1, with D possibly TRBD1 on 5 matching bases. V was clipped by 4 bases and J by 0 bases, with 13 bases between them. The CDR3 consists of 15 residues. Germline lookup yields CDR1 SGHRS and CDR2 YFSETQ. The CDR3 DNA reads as TGCGCCAGCAGCCCCTGGGGCCCGATGAACACTGAAGCTTTCTTT. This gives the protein CASSPWGPMNTEAFF.

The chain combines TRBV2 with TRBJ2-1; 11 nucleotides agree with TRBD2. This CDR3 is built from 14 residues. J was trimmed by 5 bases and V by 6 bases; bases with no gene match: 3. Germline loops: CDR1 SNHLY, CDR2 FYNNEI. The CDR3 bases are TGTGCCAGCAGAGAGACTAGCGGGGACAATGAGCAGTTCTTC. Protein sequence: CASRETSGDNEQFF.